One T cell receptor (beta chain) is described in this entry. Its antigen remains unidentified. Sequencing used immunoSEQ multiplex PCR; TCRdb keeps in-frame clones, though not all of them. The profile covers some 2 million clones, with 85% to 95% appearing a single time and 0.95% to 1.5% taken by the ten largest. These data originate in a study of shared clonotypes between healthy human individuals. Overall study results and limits: Non-shared clonotypes had lower generation probabilities than those shared by all four donors. Researchers found naive subsets generally carried larger estimated richness than memory subsets.

It was CD45RO-negative cells, positively selected for CCR7, that made up naive CD8 cells, with terminally differentiated effector memory CD45RA+ cells excluded. Sequencing was carried out using naive CD8+ T cells sorted from blood. This TCR came from a man aged 18 to 29 in good health.

DNA for the CDR3: TGTGCCAGCAGTCTCCCGGACGGTGAGTACGAGCAGTACTTC. Amino acid sequence: CASSLPDGEYEQYF. The gene calls are TRBV6-1 and TRBJ2-7; D call uncertain. Looked up from germline, CDR1 is MNHNS and CDR2 is SASEGT. V lost 5 bases to trimming and J lost 4 bases, with 15 bases between them. The length of the CDR3 is 14 residues.